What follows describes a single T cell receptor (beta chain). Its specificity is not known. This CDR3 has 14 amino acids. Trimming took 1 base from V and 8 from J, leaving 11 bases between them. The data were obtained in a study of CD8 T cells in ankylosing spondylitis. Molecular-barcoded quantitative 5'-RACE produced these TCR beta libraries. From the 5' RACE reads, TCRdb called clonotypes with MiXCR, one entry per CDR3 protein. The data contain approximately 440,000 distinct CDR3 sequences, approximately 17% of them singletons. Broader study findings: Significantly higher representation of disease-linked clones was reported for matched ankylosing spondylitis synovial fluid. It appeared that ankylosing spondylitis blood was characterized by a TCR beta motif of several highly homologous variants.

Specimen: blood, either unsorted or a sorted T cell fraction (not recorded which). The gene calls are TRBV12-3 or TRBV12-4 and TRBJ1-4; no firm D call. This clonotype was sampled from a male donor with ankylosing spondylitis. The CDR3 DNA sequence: TGTGCCAGCAGTTTAGTGGGGTTAAGAGAAAAACTGTTTTTT. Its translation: CASSLVGLREKLFF.